The next 27 T cell receptor beta chains were all read from a single sample in a study of T cells in Graves' hyperthyroidism and ophthalmopathy. TCR beta CDR3 region amplification was performed from RNA transcripts. A set of HTBI primers served as the primers for a first-round RT-PCR of the TCR CDR3. TCRdb reprocessed the multiplex PCR reads with MiXCR, giving one entry per CDR3 protein. This sample has 130,000 to 150,000 distinct CDR3 sequences; around 20% occur once, and the top ten carry roughly 73%. Material: blood. All receptors derive from a woman between 50 and 59 years old with Graves' hyperthyroidism that later progressed to Graves' ophthalmopathy.

This clonotype appeared once. Here the CDR3 reads CASTPGLAKNIQYF. CDR3 nucleotides: TGTGCCAGCACCCCAGGACTAGCCAAAAACATTCAGTACTTC. V usage is TRBV6-1 and J usage is TRBJ2-4; D might be TRBD2 (5 bases). Germline V gives CDR1 MNHNS, CDR2 SASEGT. The V and J ends lost 7 bases and 0 bases respectively, with 10 bases between them. This CDR3 comprises 14 residues.

The sample holds a few counts of this clonotype. The J gene is TRBJ2-5, the V gene TRBV27; TRBD2 is a possible D gene (6 bases). This CDR3 spans 17 amino acids. Deletions cut 5 bases from V and 2 bases from J, with 21 bases between. The germline CDR1 and CDR2 sequences are MNHEY and SMNVEV (reference sequence). The CDR3 nucleotides read TGTGCCAGCAGTGAAGGTCGCGGGGTAGCGCTTCAAGAGACCCAGTACTTC. It codes for CASSEGRGVALQETQYF.

The chain uses TRBV5-4 and TRBJ2-6, with 7 positions matching TRBD1. The V and J ends lost 3 bases and 4 bases, in that order; junction bases with no gene match: 7. The CDR3 runs to 16 residues. Germline V gene lookup returns CDR1 SGHNT and CDR2 YYREEE (reference sequence). Here the CDR3 DNA reads TGTGCCAGCAGCTCGACAGGGTTATCCGGGGCCAACGTCCTGACTTTC. It codes for CASSSTGLSGANVLTF.

The V call is TRBV28, the J call TRBJ2-7, with D possibly TRBD1 on 6 matching bases. The CDR3 spans 14 residues. Germline V gene data show CDR1 as MDHEN and CDR2 as SYDVKM. Deletions cut 8 bases from V and 3 bases from J, with 17 bases between. CDR3 coding DNA: TGTGCCAGCCGAATCCCGGGACAAAGCTACGAGCAGTACTTC. Translated: CASRIPGQSYEQYF.

This clonotype was detected many times. The rearrangement uses TRBV7-2 and TRBJ1-1; D not certain. CDR3 length: 15 amino acids. From germline, CDR1 is SGHTA and CDR2 FQGNSA. The V and J ends lost 1 base and 0 bases respectively, with 9 bases between them. CDR3 loop: CASSLEERMNTEAFF. The CDR3 coding sequence is TGTGCCAGCAGCTTAGAGGAGAGAATGAACACTGAAGCTTTCTTT.

The chain is built from TRBV6-2 or TRBV6-3 and TRBJ2-7; possibly TRBD1 for D (6 bases). From germline, CDR1 is MNHEY and CDR2 SVGEGT. The CDR3 length is 13 residues. V dropped 0 bases and J dropped 4 bases, with 7 bases sitting between them. This chain's CDR3 is CASSYSTGYEQYF. The CDR3 nucleotides are TGTGCCAGCAGTTACTCGACAGGTTACGAGCAGTACTTC.

The chain links TRBV20-1 to TRBJ2-3; D unresolved. With 4 bases removed from V and 2 bases from J, the gap between germline ends came to 10 bases. The CDR3 is 13 residues long. Germline V gene lookup returns CDR1 DFQATT and CDR2 SNEGSKA (reference sequence). DNA for the CDR3: TGCAGTGCTACCCCTGGGGACACAGATACGCAGTATTTT. It specifies CSATPGDTDTQYF.

As for this clonotype: With a much larger clone just one base away, this may be a read error. V gene TRBV28 combines with J gene TRBJ1-1, with D maybe TRBD1 (5 bases). Germline V gives CDR1 MDHEN, CDR2 SYDVKM. The CDR3 consists of 14 residues. The CDR3 spells CAGSRQFGGTEAFF. For the CDR3, the DNA is TGTGCCGGCAGCCGACAGTTTGGGGGCACTGAAGCTTTCTTT.

This clonotype was recorded at least ten times. The V call is TRBV11-2, the J call TRBJ2-3; 7 bases are shared with TRBD2. This CDR3 contains 16 residues. The germline V gene has CDR1 SGHAT and CDR2 FQNNGV. The J segment lost 0 bases and the V segment lost 4 bases, leaving 7 bases of the junction unmatched. CDR3 in DNA: TGTGCCAGCAGCTCCCAGCGGGAACCAAGCACAGATACGCAGTATTTT. Amino acid sequence: CASSSQREPSTDTQYF.

This clonotype was seen only a few times. The J gene is TRBJ2-3, the V gene TRBV12-3 or TRBV12-4; 7 nucleotides agree with TRBD2. The junction had 7 bases not matched to a gene; V was cut back by 5 bases and J by 2 bases. The CDR3 has 15 amino acids. The DNA for the CDR3 is TGTGCCAGCAGTCTCCTAGGACTAGTCACAGATACGCAGTATTTT. Amino acids: CASSLLGLVTDTQYF.

The table lists this clonotype with many counts. The chain links TRBV20-1 to TRBJ1-2; TRBD1 matches at 8 bases. V shed 0 bases and J 6 bases; nucleotides not matched to a gene: 9. This CDR3 comprises 15 residues. Germline-derived CDR1 and CDR2 are DFQATT and SNEGSKA (reference sequence). This chain's CDR3 is CSARDPQGEEDGYTF. The DNA for the CDR3 is TGCAGTGCTAGAGATCCACAGGGGGAGGAGGATGGCTACACCTTC.

This chain joins TRBV5-6 and TRBJ2-5; 11 nucleotides agree with TRBD1. Per germline, CDR1 SGHDT and CDR2 YYEEEE. Unmatched junction bases numbered 7, after V lost 4 bases and J lost 5 bases. CDR3 length: 15 residues. CDR3 sequence reads: CASSVGTGGGETQYF. In DNA form, the CDR3 reads TGTGCCAGCAGCGTTGGGACAGGGGGTGGGGAGACCCAGTACTTC. Filled out from reference TRBV5-6 and TRBJ2-5, the complete variable domain reads DAGVTQSPTHLIKTRGQQVTLRCSPKSGHDTVSWYQQALGQGPQFIFQYYEEEERQRGNFPDRFSGHQFPNYSSELNVNALLLGDSALYLCASSVGTGGGETQYFGPGTRLLVL.

The rearrangement uses TRBV11-2 and TRBJ2-5; perhaps TRBD2 as D (6 bases). V was clipped by 5 bases and J by 5 bases, with 15 bases between them. Germline V gene data show CDR1 as SGHAT and CDR2 as FQNNGV. The CDR3 consists of 14 residues. The CDR3 nucleotides read TGTGCCAGCAGCCCGACGGGAGTGGCTGAGACCCAGTACTTC. Amino acid sequence: CASSPTGVAETQYF.

In its sample, this clonotype was seen a few times. The genes are TRBV9 and TRBJ1-1; weak D call: TRBD1 (6 bases). There are 17 residues in the CDR3. Germline CDR1 is SGDLS and CDR2 is YYNGEE. Trimming removed 2 bases at V and 5 bases at J, with 22 bases between. CDR3 residues: CASSVDPLTGIRTEAFF. The CDR3 DNA sequence: TGTGCCAGCAGCGTCGACCCCCTAACAGGGATAAGGACTGAAGCTTTCTTT. The whole variable domain, filled in from reference TRBV9 and TRBJ1-1, reads DSGVTQTPKHLITATGQRVTLRCSPRSGDLSVYWYQQSLDQGLQFLIQYYNGEERAKGNILERFSAQQFPDLHSELNLSSLELGDSALYFCASSVDPLTGIRTEAFFGQGTRLTVV.

This clonotype was detected a few times. This chain uses TRBV19 with TRBJ1-2, with D unclear. V was cut by 1 base and J by 10 bases, with 10 bases left in between. The CDR3 length is 12 residues. Germline V gene lookup returns CDR1 LNHDA and CDR2 SQIVND (reference sequence). The CDR3 DNA is TGTGCCAGTAGTATAGGAAGGATTCTCTACACCTTC. It encodes CASSIGRILYTF.

The chain joins TRBV20-1 to TRBJ2-5; D might be TRBD2 (5 bases). The CDR3 is 14 residues long. The V end was cut by 8 bases, the J end by 1 base, with 17 bases between. The germline V gene encodes CDR1 DFQATT and CDR2 SNEGSKA (reference sequence). The CDR3 DNA sequence: TGCAGTCGACTCCGGACTCTGGGCCAAGAGACCCAGTACTTC. This encodes CSRLRTLGQETQYF.

This clonotype has ten or more counts. This chain uses TRBV11-2 with TRBJ2-7; TRBD2 agrees at 12 bases. CDR1 SGHAT and CDR2 FQNNGV come from the germline V gene. CDR3 size: 19 residues. V dropped 2 bases and J dropped 0; count of bases not matched to a gene: 11. The CDR3, as DNA: TGTGCCAGCAGCTTAACGCAGGGACTAGCGGGTTCCAGCTCCTACGAGCAGTACTTC. Translated, it gives CASSLTQGLAGSSSYEQYF.

The chain uses TRBV27 and TRBJ1-6; possible D gene TRBD1, 5 bases. Germline values: CDR1 MNHEY, CDR2 SMNVEV (reference sequence). The CDR3 runs 18 residues. Trimming left V 2 bases short and J 5 bases short, with 19 bases between. CDR3 amino acids: CASSLRSRVGDDNSPLHF. The DNA of the CDR3 is TGTGCCAGCAGTTTAAGGTCAAGGGTAGGGGACGATAATTCACCCCTCCACTTT.

The J gene is TRBJ2-3, the V gene TRBV10-1; no clear D gene. The CDR3 covers 13 residues. From germline, CDR1 is WNHNN and CDR2 SYGVQD (reference sequence). V was clipped by 5 bases and J by 0 bases, with 6 bases between them. The CDR3 loop reads CASSSWSTDTQYF. CDR3 nucleotide sequence: TGCGCCAGCAGTTCCTGGAGCACAGATACGCAGTATTTT.

This clonotype was detected ten times or more. The V call is TRBV5-5, the J call TRBJ2-5; TRBD2 might be the D (5 bases). The CDR3 contains 13 residues. Trimming cost V 1 base and J 5 bases, with 9 bases left between them. Germline CDR1 is SGHKS and CDR2 is YYEKEE (reference sequence). The CDR3 protein is CASSLFGKETQYF. CDR3 sequence (DNA): TGTGCCAGCAGCTTGTTCGGGAAGGAGACCCAGTACTTC.

As DNA, the CDR3 is TGTGCCAGCAGTTACGGATTTCTAGCGGGAGTTGCCGGCTCGGCCGAGCAGTACTTC. Residues: CASSYGFLAGVAGSAEQYF. The J gene is TRBJ2-7, the V gene TRBV6-2 or TRBV6-3; 10 nucleotides line up with TRBD2. The ends lost 2 bases at V and 6 bases at J; junction bases unmatched: 19. CDR1 MNHEY and CDR2 SVGEGT come from the germline V gene. This CDR3 contains 19 residues.

In its sample, this clonotype was seen many times. The V and J genes are TRBV6-5 and TRBJ1-1, with TRBD1 as a possible D gene (6 bases). The CDR3 has 15 amino acids. Germline values: CDR1 MNHEY, CDR2 SVGAGI. Deletions cut 2 bases from V and 1 base from J, with 11 bases between. CDR3 sequence reads: CASSYQGLGNTEAFF. CDR3 coding DNA: TGTGCCAGCAGTTACCAGGGGTTAGGGAACACTGAAGCTTTCTTT.

Concerning this clonotype: A read error may produce the germline difference seen at one junction end. This rearrangement joins TRBV7-7 to TRBJ2-1; D gene ambiguous. Germline V gene sequence: CDR1 SSHAT, CDR2 FNYEAQ (reference sequence). The CDR3 extends over 13 amino acids. The CDR3 protein is CASSADSTTEQFF. Written as DNA, the CDR3 is TGTGCTAGCAGCGCCGACTCAACTACTGAGCAGTTCTTC.

This clonotype showed up many times. This chain joins TRBV3-1 and TRBJ2-7, with unresolved D. This CDR3 has 11 amino acids. Trimming took 6 bases from V and 3 from J, leaving 6 bases between them. Germline V gene sequence: CDR1 LGHDT, CDR2 YNNKEL (reference sequence). The CDR3 DNA reads TGTGCCAGCAGATCACACTACGAGCAGTACTTC. Its protein is CASRSHYEQYF.

Many counts were recorded for this clonotype. The chain recombines TRBV20-1 with TRBJ2-7; TRBD2 aligns across 16 bases. CDR1 and CDR2 (germline): DFQATT, SNEGSKA (reference sequence). The trim removed 0 bases at V and 3 bases at J, leaving 8 bases unmatched. CDR3 length: 18 residues. CDR3 sequence: CSARDRGTSGRAIYEQYF. As DNA, the CDR3 is TGCAGTGCTAGAGATAGGGGGACTAGCGGGAGGGCCATCTACGAGCAGTACTTC.

This clonotype came up many times. Written as DNA, the CDR3 is TGTGCCAGCAGCCTAACCGGGACTAGCGGGAGGGCCAACAATGAGCAGTTCTTC. Its protein is CASSLTGTSGRANNEQFF. V and J are TRBV7-2 and TRBJ2-1, with 16 bases identical to TRBD2. The CDR3 is made up of 18 amino acids. Germline CDR1 SGHTA, CDR2 FQGNSA. V shed 5 bases and J 5 bases; nucleotides not matched to a gene: 9.

This chain connects TRBV9 to TRBJ2-3, with D uncertain. V lost 3 bases and J lost 0, with 14 bases in between. Germline loops: CDR1 SGDLS, CDR2 YYNGEE. CDR3 length: 16 amino acids. Here the CDR3 reads CASSGQTATSTDTQYF. CDR3 DNA: TGTGCCAGCAGCGGCCAGACTGCGACTAGCACAGATACGCAGTATTTT.